This TCR beta chain emerged from a study of T-cell memory formation after mild COVID-19. Researchers used 5'RACE with constant-segment primers to make TCR alpha and TCR beta cDNA libraries that carry sample barcodes and UMIs. One entry per CDR3 protein results from TCRdb running MiXCR on the 5' RACE reads. This sample has some 490,000 distinct CDR3 sequences, with 15% to 20% found just once. The clonotype was recovered from an adult woman who had mild COVID-19 (a few samples of this study predate the infection). Cell type and time point are not known. Sequences were obtained from PBMCs or a T cell subset sorted from them (not recorded which).

CDR3 in DNA: TGTGCCACCAGTGATTTGGGGGAGGATGGCTACACCTTC. Amino acid sequence: CATSDLGEDGYTF. The gene calls are TRBV24-1 and TRBJ1-2, with no clear D. V lost 0 bases to trimming and J lost 6 bases, with 7 bases between them. The CDR3 consists of 13 residues. The germline CDR1 and CDR2 sequences are KGHDR and SFDVKD.